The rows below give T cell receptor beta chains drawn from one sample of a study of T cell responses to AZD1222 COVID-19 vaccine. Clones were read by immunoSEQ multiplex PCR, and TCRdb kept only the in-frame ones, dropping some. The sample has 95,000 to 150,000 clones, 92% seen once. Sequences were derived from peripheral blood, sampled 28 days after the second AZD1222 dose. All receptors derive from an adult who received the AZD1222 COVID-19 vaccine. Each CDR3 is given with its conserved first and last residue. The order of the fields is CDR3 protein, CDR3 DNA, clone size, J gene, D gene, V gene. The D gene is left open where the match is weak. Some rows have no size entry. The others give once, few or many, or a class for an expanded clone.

CASSLGGEKPNYGYTF,TGTGCCAGCAGCTTAGGGGGCGAGAAACCTAACTATGGCTACACCTTC,-,TRBJ1-2,-,TRBV7-8
CASSRSRGGGGYTF,TGTGCCAGCAGCCGGAGCAGGGGCGGAGGTGGCTACACCTTC,-,TRBJ1-2,-,TRBV5-5
CASSLAGTEGYGYTF,TGTGCCAGCAGCTTGGCCGGTACGGAGGGGTATGGCTACACCTTC,-,TRBJ1-2,-,TRBV5-5
CASSIGYYNEKLFF,TGTGCCAGTAGTATCGGGTACTACAATGAAAAACTGTTTTTT,-,TRBJ1-4,-,TRBV19
CASSPIRGRQGGYGYTF,TGTGCCAGCAGCCCAATAAGGGGCCGGCAGGGAGGCTATGGCTACACCTTC,-,TRBJ1-2,-,TRBV11-2
CASSIRGGSPLHF,TGTGCCAGTAGTATCCGGGGAGGTTCACCCCTCCACTTT,-,TRBJ1-6,-,TRBV19
CASSLLQGIGGNTIYF,TGTGCCAGCAGCCTATTACAGGGGATTGGTGGAAACACCATATATTTT,once,TRBJ1-3,TRBD1,TRBV7-2
CASKLDRNTEAFF,TGTGCCAGCAAACTAGACAGGAACACTGAAGCTTTCTTT,-,TRBJ1-1,-,TRBV7-2
CASSSDRYNEQFF,TGCGCCAGCAGCTCGGACAGGTACAATGAGCAGTTCTTC,once,TRBJ2-1,TRBD1,TRBV5-1
CASSPPPGGGYTEAFF,TGTGCCAGCTCACCACCTCCGGGGGGGGGTTACACTGAAGCTTTCTTT,-,TRBJ1-1,-,TRBV18
CASSIAGGRHSTDTQYF,TGCGCCAGCAGCATAGCGGGAGGGAGACATAGCACAGATACGCAGTATTTT,-,TRBJ2-3,TRBD2,TRBV5-1
CASSAGGFDSPLHF,TGCGCCAGCAGTGCAGGGGGTTTTGATTCACCCCTCCACTTT,-,TRBJ1-6,TRBD1,TRBV5-1
CASSLGNRYSNQPQHF,TGTGCCAGCAGCTTAGGTAACAGGTATAGCAATCAGCCCCAGCATTTT,-,TRBJ1-5,-,TRBV11-3
CASSYSTDIEPQHF,TGTGCCAGCAGTTACTCGACCGACATAGAGCCCCAGCATTTT,-,TRBJ1-5,-,TRBV6-5
CASSQEGHGNTIYF,TGCGCCAGCAGCCAAGAGGGCCATGGAAACACCATATATTTT,-,TRBJ1-3,-,TRBV4-1
CASSESGGEGQPQHF,TGCGCCAGCAGTGAGTCCGGTGGGGAGGGTCAGCCCCAGCATTTT,-,TRBJ1-5,-,TRBV10-2
CASSPHLGAAEQFF,TGTGCCAGCAGCCCTCACCTCGGGGCGGCTGAGCAGTTCTTC,-,TRBJ2-1,-,TRBV11-3
CAISSPSSTEAFF,TGTGCCATCAGTTCCCCCTCCAGTACTGAAGCTTTCTTT,-,TRBJ1-1,-,TRBV10-3
CASSQGGKFYGYTF,TGTGCCAGCAGCCAAGGTGGCAAATTTTATGGCTACACCTTC,-,TRBJ1-2,-,TRBV3-1/TRBV3-2
CASSLRNEQFF,TGTGCCAGCAGCCTACGAAATGAGCAGTTCTTC,-,TRBJ2-1,-,TRBV7-6
CAAALTSTDTQYF,TGTGCCGCCGCGTTAACTAGCACAGATACGCAGTATTTT,-,TRBJ2-3,-,TRBV7-9
CASSPGTGSSLRNTIYF,TGCGCCAGCAGCCCGGGAACAGGTAGTTCGCTTCGAAACACCATATATTTT,once,TRBJ1-3,-,TRBV5-1